In its sample, the clone carrying this T cell receptor beta chain was seen a few times. This entry is derived from a study of CD8 T cells in ankylosing spondylitis. Germline CDR1 DFQATT, CDR2 SNEGSKA (reference sequence). V dropped 0 bases and J dropped 5 bases, with 10 bases sitting between them. The CDR3 covers 13 residues. TCRdb redid the calling of the 5' RACE reads with MiXCR, one entry per CDR3 protein. The table lists 250,000 to 350,000 distinct CDR3 sequences, 20% of them singletons. V usage is TRBV20-1 and J usage is TRBJ2-5, with D possibly being TRBD2 (6 bases). The clonotype was recovered from a male donor with ankylosing spondylitis or in good health (not recorded which). Specimen: blood, either unsorted or a sorted T cell fraction (not recorded which). The CDR3 loop is CSARDGTRETQYF. The CDR3 DNA reads TGCAGTGCTAGAGACGGGACTCGGGAGACCCAGTACTTC.